The entry below gives a single TCR beta chain sequence along with its context. The antigen is unknown. The data originate from a study of cytomegalovirus exposure and HLA in healthy donors. Overall study results and limits: As confirmed in vitro, a few CMV-associated chains were specific for CMV antigens.

Trimming took 3 bases from V and 1 from J, leaving 12 bases between them. The CDR3 is 15 amino acids. Germline V gives CDR1 SGHTA, CDR2 FQGNSA. Generated by immunoSEQ multiplex PCR, the TCRdb table keeps only in-frame clones and is missing some. This table holds a few hundred thousand clones, 80% to 85% found once. The receptor was derived from a woman in her twenties or thirties in good health and CMV-seropositive. V usage is TRBV7-2 and J usage is TRBJ1-1; D is unresolved. What was sequenced was PBMCs. The CDR3: CASSLTPAPNTEAFF. CDR3 nucleotide sequence: TGTGCCAGCAGCTTGACCCCAGCTCCGAACACTGAAGCTTTCTTT.